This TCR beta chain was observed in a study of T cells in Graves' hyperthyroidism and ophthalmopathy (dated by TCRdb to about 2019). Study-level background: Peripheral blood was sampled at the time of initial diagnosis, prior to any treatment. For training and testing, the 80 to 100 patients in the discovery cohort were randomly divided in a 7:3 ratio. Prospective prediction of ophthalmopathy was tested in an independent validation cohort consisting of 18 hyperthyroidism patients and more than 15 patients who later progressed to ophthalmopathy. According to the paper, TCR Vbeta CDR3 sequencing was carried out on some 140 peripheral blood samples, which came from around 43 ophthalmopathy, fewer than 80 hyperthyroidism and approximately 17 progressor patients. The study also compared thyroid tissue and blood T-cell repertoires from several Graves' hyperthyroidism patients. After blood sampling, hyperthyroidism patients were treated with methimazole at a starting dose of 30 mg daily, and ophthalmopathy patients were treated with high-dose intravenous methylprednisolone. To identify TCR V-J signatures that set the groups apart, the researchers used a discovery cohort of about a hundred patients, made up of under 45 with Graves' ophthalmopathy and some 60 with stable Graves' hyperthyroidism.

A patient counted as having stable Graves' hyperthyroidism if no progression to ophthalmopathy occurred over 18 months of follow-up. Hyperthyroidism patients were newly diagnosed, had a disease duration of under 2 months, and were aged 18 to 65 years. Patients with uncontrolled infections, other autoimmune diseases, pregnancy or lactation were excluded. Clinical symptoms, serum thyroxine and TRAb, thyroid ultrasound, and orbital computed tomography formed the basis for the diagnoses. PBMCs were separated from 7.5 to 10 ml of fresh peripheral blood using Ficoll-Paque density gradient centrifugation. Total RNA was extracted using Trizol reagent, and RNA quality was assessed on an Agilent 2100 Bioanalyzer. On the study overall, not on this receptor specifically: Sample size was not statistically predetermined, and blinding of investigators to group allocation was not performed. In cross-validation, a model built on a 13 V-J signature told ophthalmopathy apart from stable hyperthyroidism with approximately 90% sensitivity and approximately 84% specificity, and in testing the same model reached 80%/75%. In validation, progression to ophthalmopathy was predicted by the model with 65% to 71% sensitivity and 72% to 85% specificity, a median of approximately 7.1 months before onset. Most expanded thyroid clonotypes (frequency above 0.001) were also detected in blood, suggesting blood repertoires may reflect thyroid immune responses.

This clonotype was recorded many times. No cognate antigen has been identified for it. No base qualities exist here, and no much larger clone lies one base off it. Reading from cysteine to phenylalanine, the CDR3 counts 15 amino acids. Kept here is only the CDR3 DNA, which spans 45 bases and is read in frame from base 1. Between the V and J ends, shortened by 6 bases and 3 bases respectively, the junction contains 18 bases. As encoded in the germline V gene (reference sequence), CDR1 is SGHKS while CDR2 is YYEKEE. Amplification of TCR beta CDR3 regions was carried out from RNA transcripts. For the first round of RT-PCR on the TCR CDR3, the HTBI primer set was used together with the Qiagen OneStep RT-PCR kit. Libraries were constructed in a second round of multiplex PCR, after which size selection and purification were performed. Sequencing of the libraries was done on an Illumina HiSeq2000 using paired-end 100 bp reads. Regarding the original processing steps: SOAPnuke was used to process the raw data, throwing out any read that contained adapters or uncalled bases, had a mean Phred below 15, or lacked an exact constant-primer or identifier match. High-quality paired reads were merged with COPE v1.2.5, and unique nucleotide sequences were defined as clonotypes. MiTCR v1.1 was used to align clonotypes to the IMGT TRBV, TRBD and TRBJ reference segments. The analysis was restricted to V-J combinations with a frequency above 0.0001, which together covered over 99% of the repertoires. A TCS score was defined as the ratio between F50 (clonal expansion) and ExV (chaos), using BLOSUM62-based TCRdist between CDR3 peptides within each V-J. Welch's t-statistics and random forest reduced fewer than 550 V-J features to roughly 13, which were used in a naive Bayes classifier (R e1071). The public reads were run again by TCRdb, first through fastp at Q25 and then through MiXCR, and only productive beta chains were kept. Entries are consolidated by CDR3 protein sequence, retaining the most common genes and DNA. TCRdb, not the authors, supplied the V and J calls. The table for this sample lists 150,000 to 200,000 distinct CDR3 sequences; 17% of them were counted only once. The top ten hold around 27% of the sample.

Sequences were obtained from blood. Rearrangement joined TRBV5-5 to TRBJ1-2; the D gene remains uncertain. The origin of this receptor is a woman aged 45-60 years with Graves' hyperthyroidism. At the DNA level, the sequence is TGTGCCAGCATCATGGGGTCAACGGGTTACTATGGCTACACCTTC. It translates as CASIMGSTGYYGYTF.